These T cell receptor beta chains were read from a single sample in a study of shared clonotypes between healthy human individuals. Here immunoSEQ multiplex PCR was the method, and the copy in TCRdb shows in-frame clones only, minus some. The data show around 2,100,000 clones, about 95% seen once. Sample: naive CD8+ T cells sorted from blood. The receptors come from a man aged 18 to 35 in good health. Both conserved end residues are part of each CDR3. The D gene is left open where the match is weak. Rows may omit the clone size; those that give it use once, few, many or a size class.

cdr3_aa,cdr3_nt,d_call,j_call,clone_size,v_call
CASRGQLNQPQHF,TGTGCCAGCAGGGGACAGCTCAATCAGCCCCAGCATTTT,TRBD1,TRBJ1-5,once,TRBV2
CASSIQGVRNTGELFF,TGTGCCAGCAGCATACAGGGGGTTAGGAACACCGGGGAGCTGTTTTTT,TRBD1,TRBJ2-2,.,TRBV27
CASTGDEETQYF,TGCGCCAGCACGGGGGATGAGGAGACCCAGTACTTC,.,TRBJ2-5,.,TRBV5-1
CASSFSANTGELFF,TGTGCCAGCAGTTTTTCCGCGAACACCGGGGAGCTGTTTTTT,.,TRBJ2-2,.,TRBV28
CASSLTYRGRHGYTF,TGTGCCAGCAGCTTAACATACAGGGGGCGACATGGCTACACCTTC,TRBD1,TRBJ1-2,.,TRBV7-9
CASSLGGGTEAFF,TGTGCCAGCAGCCTGGGGGGAGGCACTGAAGCTTTCTTT,.,TRBJ1-1,few,TRBV27
CASSLRTGEYEQYF,TGCGCCAGCAGCCTTAGGACAGGGGAATACGAGCAGTACTTC,TRBD1,TRBJ2-7,.,TRBV4-1
CASSPVAGGEDTQYF,TGTGCCAGCAGCCCGGTAGCGGGGGGTGAAGATACGCAGTATTTT,TRBD2,TRBJ2-3,.,TRBV7-9
CASSPDSQETQYF,TGTGCCAGCAGTCCAGACAGCCAAGAGACCCAGTACTTC,.,TRBJ2-5,.,TRBV5-6
CASSLGQGNTEAFF,TGTGCCAGCAGTCTGGGACAGGGGAACACTGAAGCTTTCTTT,TRBD1,TRBJ1-1,.,TRBV28
CASSANGAGNQPQHF,TGCGCCAGCAGCGCCAACGGGGCGGGGAATCAGCCCCAGCATTTT,.,TRBJ1-5,.,TRBV5-1
CASSRGGSSHNEQFF,TGTGCCAGTAGTCGCGGCGGGAGCAGCCACAATGAGCAGTTCTTC,TRBD2,TRBJ2-1,.,TRBV19
CASSQDSGLGYTGELFF,TGTGCCAGCAGCCAAGATAGCGGACTAGGGTACACCGGGGAGCTGTTTTTT,TRBD2,TRBJ2-2,.,TRBV14
CASSLNPDGTPGAFF,TGTGCCAGCAGCTTAAATCCGGATGGGACCCCTGGGGCTTTCTTT,.,TRBJ1-1,.,TRBV7-2
CASSNGDTEAFF,TGTGCCAGCAGCAACGGAGACACTGAAGCTTTCTTT,.,TRBJ1-1,.,TRBV7-9
CASSLGGQANYGYTF,TGTGCCAGCAGCTTAGGGGGACAGGCTAACTATGGCTACACCTTC,TRBD1,TRBJ1-2,.,TRBV7-9
CASSLGVGGEQYF,TGTGCCAGCAGCTTGGGGGTAGGTGGGGAGCAGTACTTC,.,TRBJ2-7,.,TRBV5-8
CASSFGRGPSQPQHF,TGTGCCAGCAGTTTTGGCAGGGGGCCTAGTCAGCCCCAGCATTTT,TRBD1,TRBJ1-5,.,TRBV27
CASTLQSGEKLFF,TGTGCCAGCACCCTGCAGTCAGGTGAAAAACTGTTTTTT,.,TRBJ1-4,.,TRBV27
CSGGDLPYNEQFF,TGCAGCGGTGGCGATCTCCCCTACAATGAGCAGTTCTTC,.,TRBJ2-1,.,TRBV29-1
CASSSTSWELFF,TGTGCCAGCAGTTCGACATCGTGGGAGCTGTTTTTT,.,TRBJ2-2,.,TRBV6-6
CASAIWTSGGETQYF,TGTGCCAGCGCTATCTGGACTAGCGGGGGAGAGACCCAGTACTTC,TRBD2,TRBJ2-5,.,TRBV27
CASSLASSRGHSYEQYF,TGCGCCAGCAGCTTGGCCTCTAGCAGGGGGCACTCCTACGAGCAGTACTTC,TRBD1,TRBJ2-7,once,TRBV5-1
CASSVEGDSGDTIYF,TGTGCCAGCAGCGTAGAAGGGGACAGTGGGGACACCATATATTTT,TRBD1,TRBJ1-3,.,TRBV9
CASSSGSYNEQFF,TGTGCCAGCTCCAGCGGCTCCTACAATGAGCAGTTCTTC,.,TRBJ2-1,.,TRBV2